The subject of this entry is one T cell receptor (beta chain). Its antigen is still unknown. The input lacks base qualities; no much larger clone sits a single base away. The CDR3 spans 20 residues, from the cysteine through the phenylalanine. CDR3 DNA is the only sequence kept; it has 60 bases, read in frame from the first base. Sequences ENHRY (CDR1) and SYGVKD (CDR2) are obtained from the germline V gene. Here V drops 3 bases and J drops 0 bases, and the junction holds 14 bases not matched to any gene. This sample is part of a study of identical twins (dated by TCRdb to 2015 to 2016). General notes on the study: The study deep-sequenced TCR alpha and beta repertoires from monozygotic twins, unrelated adults of various ages and cord blood to test whether fetal clonotypes persist. To rule out contamination, replicate twin experiments were performed at different times with different library preparation protocols.

All donors were healthy Caucasians. The researchers also sequenced three unrelated adults who were not twins: a male aged 18 to 30, a male aged 50 to 60, and a female aged 50 to 60. Miltenyi CD45RO+ enrichment and human naive T-cell isolation kits were used to isolate memory (CD45RO+) and naive T cells from PBMC. The protocol used for the library was 5' RACE. Sequencing was performed on an Illumina HiSeq 2000. Template switching introduced a universal primer binding site; the final cDNA contained a unique molecular identifier, enabling accurate counting of TCR cDNA molecules. First-strand cDNA for TCR alpha and beta chains was synthesized from specific primers in the conserved constant-segment region. To control for contamination, every cDNA library carried two barcodes: a SMART-Mk sample barcode plus Illumina barcodes. TruSeq adapter sequences, together with Illumina sample barcodes, were added in two successive PCR steps. Sequencing of the TCR alpha and beta cDNA libraries was done on the Illumina HiSeq platform using custom primers. The paper's processing steps were these. MiGEC was used to process raw reads and extract unique molecular identifiers, and MiXCR was used to find CDR3 positions. For each individual, recombination models were inferred using an EM algorithm with the repgenHMM and IGoR tools. The analysis of shared clonotypes was done with the tcR package in R, with sharing normalized by the product of cloneset sizes. Out-of-frame nonproductive sequences were analyzed to study raw recombination free of thymic and clonal selection effects. TCRdb passed the public sequencing reads through fastp at Q25 and MiXCR, retaining productive beta sequences. Duplicate CDR3 protein sequences are folded into a single record with the most common DNA and genes. The V and J calls and clone size are TCRdb's, not the authors'. The sample data list under 450,000 distinct CDR3 sequences, and approximately 17% of these were observed just once. The ten most abundant clones make up 12% of the sample.

Summary of the overall study and its limitations: Zero-insertion analyses could be partly confounded by invariant T cells such as MAIT and iNKT, although diverse VJ usage argued against such confounding for most clonotypes. In beta out-of-frame sequences, excess twin sharing was weaker, because having fewer shared sequences lowered the signal-to-noise ratio. Compared with coincidental sharing between unrelated individuals, out-of-frame TCR alpha sequences shared between twins showed an excess of sequences with low generation probability. Conclusions relied on cross-sectional statistical analysis, since the same donors could not be followed over many years. Abundant cord blood beta clonotypes had fewer insertions, young adult naive repertoires showed a similar but weaker trend, and memory repertoires showed no such trend. Out-of-frame TCR alpha sharing in monozygotic twins was systematically underestimated by recombination models, whereas sharing between unrelated individuals was in agreement with the recombination models.

The clonotype was recovered from a man aged 45 to 65 in good health. Sequenced input: naive T cells sorted from blood. Taken with the paper, the label for cell subset or site translates to: cells isolated with a human naive T-cell isolation kit. Recombination connected TRBV10-3 to TRBJ2-7, with TRBD2 matching 13 junction bases. The nucleotide sequence is TGTGCCATCAGTGACCTGGGGGGACTAGCGGGATTTCAGAGCTCCTACGAGCAGTACTTC. Its amino acids are CAISDLGGLAGFQSSYEQYF.